This TCR beta chain was sequenced for a study of shared clonotypes between healthy human individuals. Whole-study context: Per donor, CD8 memory used one plate, CD8 naive used two, CD4 memory used three and CD4 naive used three. Study-wide findings and caveats: For sorted subsets, rarefaction showed incomplete sequencing despite large depth.

V was pared by 2 bases and J by 2 bases, with 7 bases between. The CDR3 contains 13 residues. In germline, CDR1 is SEHNR, CDR2 FQNEAQ (reference sequence). Each sample came from a Caucasian adult donor living in Nashville, Tennessee. CD45RA-negative memory and CD45RA+ naive subsets were split from the CD4+ cells. Comments on this clone: As yet, its antigen is unknown. This sample includes further DNA sequences coding for the same CDR3.

Here immunoSEQ multiplex PCR was the method, and the copy in TCRdb shows in-frame clones only, minus some. The data contain 2 million to 2.5 million clones, about 94% of them singletons. The receptor comes from a man aged 18 to 29 in good health. The sequencing sample was made of naive CD4+ T cells sorted from blood. As for subset: CD45RA+ positively selected. The chain joins TRBV7-9 to TRBJ2-7, with D possibly TRBD2 on 5 matching bases. The CDR3: CASSLRGPYEQYF. In DNA, the CDR3 is TGTGCCAGCAGCTTACGGGGTCCCTACGAGCAGTACTTC.